This is a list of T cell receptor beta chains from one sample in a study of graft-versus-host responses after intestinal transplantation. Assay: immunoSEQ multiplex PCR; the TCRdb copy retains only in-frame clones and omits some. The sample has more than 25,000 clones, 93% seen once. Sample: PBMCs, taken 18 days after transplant. The receptor source for this set is a human patient who received an intestinal transplant, so some T cells may come from the graft donor. CDR3s include the opening cysteine and the closing phenylalanine or tryptophan. D genes are given only for firm matches. Where a row states a size, it is once, few, many or the class of an expanded clone; other rows omit it.

J | D | size | V | DNA | CDR3
TRBJ2-2 | NA | NA | TRBV11-3 | TGTGCCAGCAGCTTAGATCTAATTGTGCTCGGGGAGCTGTTTTTT | CASSLDLIVLGELFF
TRBJ2-4 | TRBD2 | NA | TRBV4-2 | TGTGCCAGCAGCCCCGAGGTGGTTAGCGGGGGGGCGATAGGTGACAAAAACATTCAGTACTTC | CASSPEVVSGGAIGDKNIQYF
TRBJ1-1 | NA | NA | TRBV18 | TGTGCCAGCTCACCCACACTTACTGAAGCTTTCTTT | CASSPTLTEAFF
TRBJ2-3 | TRBD2 | NA | TRBV11-2 | TGTGCCAGCAGCTTTATAACGGGGGGTAACCCAGATACGCAGTATTTT | CASSFITGGNPDTQYF
TRBJ2-3 | NA | NA | TRBV29-1 | TGCAGCGTTGAAGATTACATGTCATCTAATACGCAGTATTTT | CSVEDYMSSNTQYF
TRBJ2-1 | NA | NA | TRBV4-2 | TGTGCCAGCAGCCAAGAAGTTGGAGCCCTCAATGAGCAGTTCTTC | CASSQEVGALNEQFF
TRBJ1-5 | NA | NA | TRBV6-5 | TGTGCCAGCATCCAGGGTAGCAATCAGCCCCAGCATTTT | CASIQGSNQPQHF
TRBJ1-2 | TRBD1 | NA | TRBV4-1 | TGCGCCAGCAGCCAGGTCGGAGGGGGCGTGGATGGCTACACCTTC | CASSQVGGGVDGYTF
TRBJ1-2 | TRBD1 | NA | TRBV5-6 | TGTGCCAGCACCGGGACAGGGGACTACTATGGCTACACCTTC | CASTGTGDYYGYTF
TRBJ2-7 | NA | NA | TRBV4-1 | TGCGCCAGCAGCACTCCCCGCTCCTACGAGCAGTACTTC | CASSTPRSYEQYF
TRBJ1-1 | TRBD1 | NA | TRBV29-1 | TGCAGCGTTGAACACAGGGGGCGAACTGAAGCTTTCTTT | CSVEHRGRTEAFF
TRBJ2-7 | NA | NA | TRBV7-9 | TGTGCCAGCAGCTTAGGGATAGGGTCCGAGCAGTACTTC | CASSLGIGSEQYF
TRBJ1-2 | TRBD1 | NA | TRBV25-1 | TGTGCCAGCAGTGTCACAACAGGGGCGGGTGGCTACACCTTC | CASSVTTGAGGYTF
TRBJ1-2 | TRBD1 | NA | TRBV27 | TGTGCCAGCGGGAGGACAGGCGATGGCTACACCTTC | CASGRTGDGYTF
TRBJ1-2 | TRBD1 | once | TRBV2 | TGTGCCAGCAGTGGGACAGGGGGAGCAAACTATGGCTACACCTTC | CASSGTGGANYGYTF
TRBJ2-7 | NA | NA | TRBV12-5 | TGTGCTAGTGGTTTGGTCCCAGGTGCCTACGAGCAGTACTTC | CASGLVPGAYEQYF
TRBJ1-2 | TRBD1 | once | TRBV27 | TGTGCCAGCAGTTTAGGGACAGCCTATGGCTACACCTTC | CASSLGTAYGYTF
TRBJ2-1 | TRBD2 | NA | TRBV19 | TGTGCCAGAAGAGGTCTAGCGGTGAACAGTGAGCAGTTCTTC | CARRGLAVNSEQFF
TRBJ1-1 | TRBD1 | NA | TRBV10-3 | TGTGCCATCACGAGACAGGGGGCGAGGGGAACTGAAGCTTTCTTT | CAITRQGARGTEAFF
TRBJ1-1 | NA | NA | TRBV5-1 | TGCGCCAGCATTGGCTCCAACACAAGCACTGAAGCTTTCTTT | CASIGSNTSTEAFF
TRBJ1-5 | NA | NA | TRBV6-1 | TGTGCCAGCAGTGAGAGAATTGGGACGTTCGATCAGCCCCAGCATTTT | CASSERIGTFDQPQHF
TRBJ1-2 | NA | NA | TRBV7-9 | TGTGCCAGCAGCCTCCCGGACAGCTCCTATGGCTACACCTTC | CASSLPDSSYGYTF
TRBJ2-5 | NA | NA | TRBV4-1 | TGCGCCAGCAGCCAAGATCCTGAAGAGACCCAGTACTTC | CASSQDPEETQYF
TRBJ2-1 | TRBD2 | once | TRBV7-9 | TGTGCCACCCGTCGGGAGGCCCACAATGAGCAGTTCTTC | CATRREAHNEQFF
TRBJ2-5 | NA | NA | TRBV13 | TGTGCCAGCAGCCTAAGGGGGGCCGGGGAGACCCAGTACTTC | CASSLRGAGETQYF
TRBJ2-7 | NA | NA | TRBV5-4 | TGTGCCAGCAGCTTGGAGGTGAGCTCCTACGAGCAGTACTTC | CASSLEVSSYEQYF
TRBJ2-3 | NA | NA | TRBV21-1 | TGTGCCAGCCGGCGGAGTCGCGACACAGATACGCAGTATTTT | CASRRSRDTDTQYF
TRBJ1-3 | NA | NA | TRBV7-9 | TGTGCCAGCAGCCCGCCGGGGTCCGGAAACACCATATATTTT | CASSPPGSGNTIYF
TRBJ1-3 | NA | NA | TRBV7-8 | TGTGCCAGCAGCTTGGAAGGCTCTGGAAACACCATATATTTT | CASSLEGSGNTIYF